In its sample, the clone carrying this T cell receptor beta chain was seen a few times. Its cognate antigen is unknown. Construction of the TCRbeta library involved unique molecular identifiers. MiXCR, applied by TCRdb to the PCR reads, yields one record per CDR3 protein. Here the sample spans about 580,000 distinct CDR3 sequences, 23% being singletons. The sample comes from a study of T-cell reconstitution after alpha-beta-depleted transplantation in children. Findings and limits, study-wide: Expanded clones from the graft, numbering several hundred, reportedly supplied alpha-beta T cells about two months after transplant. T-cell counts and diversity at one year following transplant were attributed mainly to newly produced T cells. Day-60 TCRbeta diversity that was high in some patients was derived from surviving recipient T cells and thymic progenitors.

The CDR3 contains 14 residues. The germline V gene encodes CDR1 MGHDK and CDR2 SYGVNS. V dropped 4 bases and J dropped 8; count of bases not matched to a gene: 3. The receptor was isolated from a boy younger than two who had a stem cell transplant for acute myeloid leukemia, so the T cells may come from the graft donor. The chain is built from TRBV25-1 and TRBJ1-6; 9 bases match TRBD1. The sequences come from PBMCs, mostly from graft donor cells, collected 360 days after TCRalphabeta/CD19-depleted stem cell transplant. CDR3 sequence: CASSADRGHSPLHF. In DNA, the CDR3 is TGTGCCAGCAGTGCGGACAGGGGTCATTCACCCCTCCACTTT.